The sequence of this T cell receptor (beta chain) was determined in a study of blood T cell repertoires in COVID-19. Germline V gene lookup returns CDR1 SGHAT and CDR2 FQNNGV. Germline trimming cut 5 bases from V and 0 bases from J; bases unmatched to any gene: 10. The CDR3 has 17 amino acids. The table came from immunoSEQ multiplex PCR; TCRdb's copy has only in-frame clones and leaves some out. The profile shows 100,000 to 150,000 clones, approximately 70% of them singletons. Sequenced sample: peripheral blood. This TCR derives from a woman aged 70 to 79 with acute or convalescent COVID-19. V usage is TRBV11-2 and J usage is TRBJ2-1; 7 nucleotides agree with TRBD2. This chain's CDR3 is CASSQSGATDSYNEQFF. The CDR3 bases are TGTGCCAGCAGCCAGAGCGGGGCGACCGACTCCTACAATGAGCAGTTCTTC.